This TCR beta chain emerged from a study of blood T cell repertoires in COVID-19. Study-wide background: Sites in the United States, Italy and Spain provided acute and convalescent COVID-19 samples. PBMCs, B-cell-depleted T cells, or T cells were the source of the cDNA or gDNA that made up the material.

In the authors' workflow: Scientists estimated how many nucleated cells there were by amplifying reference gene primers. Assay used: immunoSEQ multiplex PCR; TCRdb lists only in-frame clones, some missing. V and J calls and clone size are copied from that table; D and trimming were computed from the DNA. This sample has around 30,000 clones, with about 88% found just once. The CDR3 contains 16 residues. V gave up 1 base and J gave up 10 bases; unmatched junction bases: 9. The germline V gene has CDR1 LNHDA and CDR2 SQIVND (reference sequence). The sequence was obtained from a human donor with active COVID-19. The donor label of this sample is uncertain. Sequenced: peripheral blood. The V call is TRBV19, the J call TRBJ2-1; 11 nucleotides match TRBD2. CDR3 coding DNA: TGTGCCAGTAGTATAGCTGACCCTAGCGGGGGGTGGGAGCAGTTCTTC. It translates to CASSIADPSGGWEQFF.